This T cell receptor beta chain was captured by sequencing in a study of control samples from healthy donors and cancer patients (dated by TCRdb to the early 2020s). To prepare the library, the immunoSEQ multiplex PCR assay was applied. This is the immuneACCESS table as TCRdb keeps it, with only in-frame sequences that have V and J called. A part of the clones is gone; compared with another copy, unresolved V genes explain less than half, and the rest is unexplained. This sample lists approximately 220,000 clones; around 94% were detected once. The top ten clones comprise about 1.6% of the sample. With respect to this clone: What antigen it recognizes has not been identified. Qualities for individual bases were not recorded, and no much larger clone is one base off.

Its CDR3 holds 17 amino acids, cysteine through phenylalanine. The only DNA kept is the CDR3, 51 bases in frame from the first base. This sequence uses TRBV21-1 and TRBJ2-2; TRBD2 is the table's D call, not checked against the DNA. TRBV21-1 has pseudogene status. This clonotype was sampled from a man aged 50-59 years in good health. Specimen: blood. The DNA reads TGTGCCAGCGCCGGGACTAGCGGGGGCCGGGTTACCGGGGAGCTGTTTTTT. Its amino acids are CASAGTSGGRVTGELFF.